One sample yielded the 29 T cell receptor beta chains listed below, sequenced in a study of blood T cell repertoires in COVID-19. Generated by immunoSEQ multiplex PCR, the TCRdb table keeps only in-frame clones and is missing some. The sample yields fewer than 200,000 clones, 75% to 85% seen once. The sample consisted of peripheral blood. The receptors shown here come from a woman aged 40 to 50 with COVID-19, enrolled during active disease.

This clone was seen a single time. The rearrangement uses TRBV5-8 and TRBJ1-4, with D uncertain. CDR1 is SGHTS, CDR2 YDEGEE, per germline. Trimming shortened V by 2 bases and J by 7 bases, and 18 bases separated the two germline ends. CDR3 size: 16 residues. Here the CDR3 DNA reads TGTGCCAGCAGCTTTTCTGTGGGGAAAGGAGGTGAAAAACTGTTTTTT. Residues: CASSFSVGKGGEKLFF.

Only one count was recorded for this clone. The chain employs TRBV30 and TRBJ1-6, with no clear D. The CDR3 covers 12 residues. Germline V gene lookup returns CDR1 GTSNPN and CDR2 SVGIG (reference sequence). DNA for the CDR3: TGTGCGGCTTGGTGGCATAATTCACCCCTCCACTTT. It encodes CAAWWHNSPLHF.

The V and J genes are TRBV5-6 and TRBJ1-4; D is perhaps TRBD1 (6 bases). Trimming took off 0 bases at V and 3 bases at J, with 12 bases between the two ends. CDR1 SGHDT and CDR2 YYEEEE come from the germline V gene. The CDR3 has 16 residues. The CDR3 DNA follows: TGTGCCAGCAGCTTGGTAGGGGGTGAGGCTAATGAAAAACTGTTTTTT. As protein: CASSLVGGEANEKLFF.

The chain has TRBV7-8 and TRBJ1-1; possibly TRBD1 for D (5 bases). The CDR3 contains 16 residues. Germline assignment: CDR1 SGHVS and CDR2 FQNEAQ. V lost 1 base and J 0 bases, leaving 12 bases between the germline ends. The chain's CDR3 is CASSLEHRLMNTEAFF. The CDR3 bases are TGTGCCAGCAGCTTAGAGCACAGGCTGATGAACACTGAAGCTTTCTTT.

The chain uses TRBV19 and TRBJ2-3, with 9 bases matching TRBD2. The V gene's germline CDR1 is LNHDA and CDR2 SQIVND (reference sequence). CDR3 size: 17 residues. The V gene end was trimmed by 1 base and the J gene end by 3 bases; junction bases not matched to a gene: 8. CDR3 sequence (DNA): TGTGCCAGTAGTATAGGGCTAGCGGGAAAAAAGACAGATACGCAGTATTTT. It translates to CASSIGLAGKKTDTQYF. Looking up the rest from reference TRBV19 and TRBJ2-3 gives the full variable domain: DGGITQSPKYLFRKEGQNVTLSCEQNLNHDAMYWYRQDPGQGLRLIYYSQIVNDFQKGDIAEGYSVSREKKESFPLTVTSAQKNPTAFYLCASSIGLAGKKTDTQYFGPGTRLTVL.

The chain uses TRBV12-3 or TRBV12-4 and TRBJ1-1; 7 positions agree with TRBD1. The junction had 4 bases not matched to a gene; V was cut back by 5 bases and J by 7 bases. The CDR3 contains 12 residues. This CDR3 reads CASSPGTVEAFF. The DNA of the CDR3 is TGTGCCAGCAGTCCGGGGACAGTTGAAGCTTTCTTT.

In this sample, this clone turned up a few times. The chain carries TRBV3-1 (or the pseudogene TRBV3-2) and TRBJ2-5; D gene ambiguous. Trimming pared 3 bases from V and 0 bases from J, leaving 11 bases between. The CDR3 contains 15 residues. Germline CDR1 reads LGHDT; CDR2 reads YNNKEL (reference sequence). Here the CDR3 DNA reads TGTGCCAGCAGCCAGAACCTAGTGTACCAAGAGACCCAGTACTTC. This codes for CASSQNLVYQETQYF.

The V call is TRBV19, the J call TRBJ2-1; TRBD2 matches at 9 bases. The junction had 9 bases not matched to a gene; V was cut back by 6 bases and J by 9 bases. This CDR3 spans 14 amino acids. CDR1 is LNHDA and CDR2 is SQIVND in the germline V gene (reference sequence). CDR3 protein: CASSPSSGGGEQFF. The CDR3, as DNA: TGTGCCAGTAGCCCGAGTAGCGGGGGAGGTGAGCAGTTCTTC. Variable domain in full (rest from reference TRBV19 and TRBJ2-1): DGGITQSPKYLFRKEGQNVTLSCEQNLNHDAMYWYRQDPGQGLRLIYYSQIVNDFQKGDIAEGYSVSREKKESFPLTVTSAQKNPTAFYLCASSPSSGGGEQFFGPGTRLTVL.

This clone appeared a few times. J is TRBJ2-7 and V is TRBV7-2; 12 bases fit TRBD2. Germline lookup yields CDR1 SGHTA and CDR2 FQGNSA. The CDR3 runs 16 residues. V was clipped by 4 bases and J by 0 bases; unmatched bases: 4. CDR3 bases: TGTGCCAGCAGCTCACTACTAGCGGGAGGCTCCTACGAGCAGTACTTC. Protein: CASSSLLAGGSYEQYF.

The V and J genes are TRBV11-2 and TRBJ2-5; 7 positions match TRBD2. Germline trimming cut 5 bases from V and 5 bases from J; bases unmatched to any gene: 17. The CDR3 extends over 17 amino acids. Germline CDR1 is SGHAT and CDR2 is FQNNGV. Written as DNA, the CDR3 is TGTGCCAGCAGCCGACGCTTGATTCGGGGGGTCGAGGAGACCCAGTACTTC. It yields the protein CASSRRLIRGVEETQYF.

CDR3 sequence reads: CASSFLAEPTDTQYF. DNA of the CDR3: TGTGCCAGCAGTTTTTTAGCGGAGCCCACAGATACGCAGTATTTT. The chain employs TRBV27 and TRBJ2-3, with D perhaps matching TRBD2 (6 bases). The germline gives CDR1 MNHEY, CDR2 SMNVEV (reference sequence). This CDR3 spans 15 amino acids. With 3 bases removed from V and 2 bases from J, the gap between germline ends came to 12 bases.

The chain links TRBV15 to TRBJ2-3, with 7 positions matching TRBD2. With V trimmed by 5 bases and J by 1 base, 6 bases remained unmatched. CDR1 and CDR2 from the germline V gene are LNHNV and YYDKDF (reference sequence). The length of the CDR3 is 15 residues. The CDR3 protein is CATSSWEGRTDTQYF. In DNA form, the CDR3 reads TGTGCCACCAGCTCTTGGGAGGGACGCACAGATACGCAGTATTTT.

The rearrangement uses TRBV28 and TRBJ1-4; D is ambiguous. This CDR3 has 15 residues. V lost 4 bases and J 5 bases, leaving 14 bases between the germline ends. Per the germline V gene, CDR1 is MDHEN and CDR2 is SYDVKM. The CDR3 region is CASSSGNVGNEKLFF. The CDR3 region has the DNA TGTGCCAGCAGTTCGGGGAATGTAGGGAATGAAAAACTGTTTTTT.

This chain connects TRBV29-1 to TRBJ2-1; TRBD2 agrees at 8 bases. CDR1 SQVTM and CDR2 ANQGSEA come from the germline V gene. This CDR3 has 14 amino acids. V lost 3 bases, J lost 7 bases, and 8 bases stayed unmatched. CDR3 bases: TGCAGCGTTGAGTCGGGAGGGCCAAGGAATGAGCAGTTCTTC. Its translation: CSVESGGPRNEQFF.

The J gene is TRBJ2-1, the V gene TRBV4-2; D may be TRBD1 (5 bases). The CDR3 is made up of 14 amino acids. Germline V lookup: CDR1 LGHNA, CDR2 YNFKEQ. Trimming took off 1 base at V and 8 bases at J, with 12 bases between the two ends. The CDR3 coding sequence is TGTGCCAGCAGCCAAGTTGCGTTGGGGCATGAGCAGTTCTTC. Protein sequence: CASSQVALGHEQFF.

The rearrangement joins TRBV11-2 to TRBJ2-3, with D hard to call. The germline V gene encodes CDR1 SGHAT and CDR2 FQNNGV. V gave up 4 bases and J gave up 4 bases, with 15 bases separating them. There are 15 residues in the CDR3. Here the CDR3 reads CASSSSPLRSDTQYF. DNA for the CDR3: TGTGCCAGCAGCTCATCCCCCCTTCGGTCAGATACGCAGTATTTT.

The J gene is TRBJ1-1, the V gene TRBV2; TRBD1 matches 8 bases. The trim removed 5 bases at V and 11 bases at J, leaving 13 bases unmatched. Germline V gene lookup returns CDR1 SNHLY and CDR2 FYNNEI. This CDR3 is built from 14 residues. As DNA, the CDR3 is TGTGCCAGCAGTTCGAGGGAGGGGGACAGGCGGGCTTTCTTT. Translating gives CASSSREGDRRAFF. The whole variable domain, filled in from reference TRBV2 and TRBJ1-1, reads EPEVTQTPSHQVTQMGQEVILRCVPISNHLYFYWYRQILGQKVEFLVSFYNNEISEKSEIFDDQFSVERPDGSNFTLKIRSTKLEDSAMYFCASSSREGDRRAFFGQGTRLTVV.

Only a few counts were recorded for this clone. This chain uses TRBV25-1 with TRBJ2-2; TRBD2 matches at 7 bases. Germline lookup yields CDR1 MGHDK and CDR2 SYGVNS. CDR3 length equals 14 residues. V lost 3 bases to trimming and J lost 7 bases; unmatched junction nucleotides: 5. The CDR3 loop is CASSESGNDGELFF. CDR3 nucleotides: TGTGCCAGCAGTGAGAGCGGGAATGACGGGGAGCTGTTTTTT. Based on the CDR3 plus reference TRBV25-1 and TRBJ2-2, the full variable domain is EADIYQTPRYLVIGTGKKITLECSQTMGHDKMYWYQQDPGMELHLIHYSYGVNSTEKGDLSSESTVSRIRTEHFPLTLESARPSHTSQYLCASSESGNDGELFFGEGSRLTVL.

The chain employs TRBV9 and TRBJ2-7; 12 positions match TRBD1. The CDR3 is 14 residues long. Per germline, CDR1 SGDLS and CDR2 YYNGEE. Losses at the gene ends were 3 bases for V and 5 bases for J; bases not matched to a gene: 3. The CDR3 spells CASSDGTGGNEQYF. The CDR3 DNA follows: TGTGCCAGCAGCGACGGGACAGGGGGCAACGAGCAGTACTTC.

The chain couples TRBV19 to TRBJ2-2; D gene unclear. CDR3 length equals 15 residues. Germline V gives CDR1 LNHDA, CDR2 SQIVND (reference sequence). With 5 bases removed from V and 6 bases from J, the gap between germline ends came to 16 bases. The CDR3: CASSPLRVGSGELFF. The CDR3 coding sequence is TGTGCCAGTAGTCCCCTACGGGTGGGTTCCGGGGAGCTGTTTTTT.

The CDR3 sequence: CARSQGRDRGPTDTEAFF. The CDR3 DNA reads as TGTGCCAGAAGCCAAGGCCGGGACAGGGGGCCTACGGACACTGAAGCTTTCTTT. V and J are TRBV5-3 and TRBJ1-1; TRBD1 matches at 12 bases. TRBV5-3 is treated as an ORF (open reading frame) with a function not yet certain. The CDR3 contains 18 residues. J gave up 3 bases and V 4 bases, and 13 bases lay outside the gene matches.

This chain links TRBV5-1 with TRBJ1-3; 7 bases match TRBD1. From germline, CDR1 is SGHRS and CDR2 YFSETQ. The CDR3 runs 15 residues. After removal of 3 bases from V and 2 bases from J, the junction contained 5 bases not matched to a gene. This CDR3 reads CASSSQGDAGNTIYF. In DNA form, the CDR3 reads TGCGCCAGCAGCTCGCAGGGGGATGCTGGAAACACCATATATTTT.

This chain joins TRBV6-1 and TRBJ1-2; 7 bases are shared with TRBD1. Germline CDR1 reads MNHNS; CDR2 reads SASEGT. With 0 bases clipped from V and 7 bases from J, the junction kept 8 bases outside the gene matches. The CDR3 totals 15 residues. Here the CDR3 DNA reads TGTGCCAGCAGTGAAGCCCTATGGACAGGCTCTGGCTACACCTTC. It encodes CASSEALWTGSGYTF.

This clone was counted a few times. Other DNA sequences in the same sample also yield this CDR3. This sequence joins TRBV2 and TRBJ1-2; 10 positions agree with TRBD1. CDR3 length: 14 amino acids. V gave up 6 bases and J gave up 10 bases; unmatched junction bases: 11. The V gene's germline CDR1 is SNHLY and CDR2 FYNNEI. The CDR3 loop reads CASSEQTGGYYYTF. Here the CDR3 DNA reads TGTGCCAGCAGCGAACAGACAGGGGGCTATTACTACACCTTC.

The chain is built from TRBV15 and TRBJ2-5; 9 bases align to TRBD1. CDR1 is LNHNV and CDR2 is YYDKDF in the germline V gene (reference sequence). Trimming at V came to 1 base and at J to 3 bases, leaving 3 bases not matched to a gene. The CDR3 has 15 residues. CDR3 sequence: CATSRVRTGEETQYF. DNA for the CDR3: TGTGCCACCAGCAGAGTTAGGACAGGGGAAGAGACCCAGTACTTC.

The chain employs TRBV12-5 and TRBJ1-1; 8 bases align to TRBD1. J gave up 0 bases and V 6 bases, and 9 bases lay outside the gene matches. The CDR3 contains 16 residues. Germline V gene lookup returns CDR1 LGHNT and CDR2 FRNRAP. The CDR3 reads CASGQPQGAVNTEAFF. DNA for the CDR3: TGTGCTAGTGGGCAACCGCAGGGGGCAGTGAACACTGAAGCTTTCTTT.

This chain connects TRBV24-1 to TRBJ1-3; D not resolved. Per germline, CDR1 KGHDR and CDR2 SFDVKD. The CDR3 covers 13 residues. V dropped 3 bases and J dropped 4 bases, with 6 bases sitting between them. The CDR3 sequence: CATSDLRGNTIYF. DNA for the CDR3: TGTGCCACCAGTGATCTGAGGGGAAACACCATATATTTT.

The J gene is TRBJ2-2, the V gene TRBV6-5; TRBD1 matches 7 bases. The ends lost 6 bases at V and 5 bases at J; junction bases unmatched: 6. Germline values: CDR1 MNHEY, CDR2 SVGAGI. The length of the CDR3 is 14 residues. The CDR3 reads CASSIGGDTGELFF. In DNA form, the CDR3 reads TGTGCCAGCAGCATAGGGGGCGATACCGGGGAGCTGTTTTTT.

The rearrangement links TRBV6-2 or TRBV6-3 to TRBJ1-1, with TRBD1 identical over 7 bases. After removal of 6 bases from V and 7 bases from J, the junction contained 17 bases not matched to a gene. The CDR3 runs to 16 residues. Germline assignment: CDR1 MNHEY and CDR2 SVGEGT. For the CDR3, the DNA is TGTGCCAGCAGCCCGGGGATAGGGGGCCTATCTAGTGAAGCTTTCTTT. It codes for CASSPGIGGLSSEAFF.